Listed here are 22 T cell receptor beta chains from one sample, sequenced in a study of OX40 agonist ivuxolimab in advanced cancers. Sequencing was performed with immunoSEQ multiplex PCR; in TCRdb, only in-frame clones are kept and a portion is missing. The profile shows about 35,000 clones, 84% of them singletons. The source was CD4+ or CD8+ T cells sorted from blood, collected in a trial of the OX40 agonist ivuxolimab. The receptors derive from an adult with an advanced solid tumor such as melanoma, head and neck, liver or kidney cancer.

This clone was detected a few times. The genes are TRBV11-2 and TRBJ1-1; tentative D call: TRBD1 (5 bases). Germline lookup yields CDR1 SGHAT and CDR2 FQNNGV. V was trimmed by 4 bases and J by 11 bases, leaving 14 bases between them. The CDR3 contains 12 residues. CDR3 nucleotides: TGTGCCAGCAGCTCCTACGGGGGGATGGCTTTCTTT. Protein: CASSSYGGMAFF.

The genes are TRBV21-1 and TRBJ1-1. TRBV21-1 is deemed a pseudogene. This CDR3 spans 13 amino acids. The CDR3: CASSKAAGTEAFF. CDR3 bases: TGTGCCAGCAGCAAAGCGGCCGGAACTGAAGCTTTCTTT.

The chain uses TRBV28 and TRBJ1-5; no definite D call. Germline-derived CDR1 and CDR2 are MDHEN and SYDVKM. CDR3 size: 14 residues. V was pared by 5 bases and J by 3 bases, with 11 bases between. The CDR3 sequence is CASSLRRVNQPQHF. CDR3 DNA: TGTGCCAGCAGTCTTAGACGGGTCAATCAGCCCCAGCATTTT.

This chain connects TRBV9 to TRBJ2-2; TRBD2 might be the D (5 bases). This CDR3 region has 16 residues. CDR1 and CDR2 (germline): SGDLS, YYNGEE. V shed 0 bases and J shed 4 bases, with 13 bases lying between them. The CDR3 is CASSVGFSVSTGELFF. CDR3 DNA sequence: TGTGCCAGCAGCGTAGGTTTTAGCGTGAGCACCGGGGAGCTGTTTTTT. Full variable domain (outside the CDR3, taken from reference TRBV9 and TRBJ2-2): DSGVTQTPKHLITATGQRVTLRCSPRSGDLSVYWYQQSLDQGLQFLIQYYNGEERAKGNILERFSAQQFPDLHSELNLSSLELGDSALYFCASSVGFSVSTGELFFGEGSRLTVL.

The V and J genes are TRBV4-1 and TRBJ2-7; a possible D gene is TRBD2 (6 bases). The CDR3 runs 18 residues. Trimming took off 0 bases at V and 2 bases at J, with 20 bases between the two ends. The germline V gene encodes CDR1 MGHRA and CDR2 YSYEKL. The CDR3 sequence is CASSQDPISGGPTYEQYF. The CDR3 bases are TGCGCCAGCAGCCAAGATCCTATTTCTGGAGGGCCGACCTACGAGCAGTACTTC.

The chain couples TRBV6-5 to TRBJ1-2; TRBD1 agrees at 9 bases. V shed 6 bases, J shed 7 bases, and the junction held 6 bases outside the gene matches. The CDR3 contains 13 residues. Germline V gene lookup returns CDR1 MNHEY and CDR2 SVGAGI. This CDR3 reads CASSQTGGGGYTF. Written as DNA, the CDR3 is TGTGCCAGCAGCCAAACAGGGGGCGGTGGCTACACCTTC.

The V gene is TRBV28, the J gene TRBJ2-3, with 8 bases that match TRBD2. The V segment lost 6 bases and the J segment 1 base; nucleotides outside the gene matches: 3. Germline V CDR1 and CDR2: MDHEN, SYDVKM. This CDR3 is built from 14 residues. CDR3 coding DNA: TGTGCCAGCAGATTAGCGGGGCGCACAGATACGCAGTATTTT. As protein: CASRLAGRTDTQYF.

This clone appeared a single time. J is TRBJ2-1 and V is TRBV5-4; maybe TRBD1 (6 bases). V was trimmed by 5 bases and J by 14 bases, leaving 17 bases between them. Germline-derived CDR1 and CDR2 are SGHNT and YYREEE (reference sequence). CDR3 length equals 12 residues. In DNA, the CDR3 is TGTGCCAGCAGTGTTGCAGGGGAGCATGAGTTCTTC. As protein: CASSVAGEHEFF. Complete variable domain (other parts from reference TRBV5-4 and TRBJ2-1): ETGVTQSPTHLIKTRGQQVTLRCSSQSGHNTVSWYQQALGQGPQFIFQYYREEENGRGNFPPRFSGLQFPNYSSELNVNALELDDSALYLCASSVAGEHEFFGPGTRLTVL.

The CDR3 spells CASSAEGTGNSPLHF. In DNA form, the CDR3 reads TGTGCCAGCAGCGCGGAGGGGACGGGGAATTCACCCCTCCACTTT. V gene TRBV9 combines with J gene TRBJ1-6; possible D gene TRBD1, 5 bases. The CDR3 consists of 15 residues. The V end was cut by 3 bases, the J end by 7 bases, with 14 bases between. Germline V gene lookup returns CDR1 SGDLS and CDR2 YYNGEE.

By sample share, this clone is medium-sized. The sample holds other DNA sequences that translate to the same CDR3. This rearrangement joins TRBV7-9 to TRBJ2-7; no clear D. The CDR3 runs 13 residues. The V end lost 4 bases, the J end lost 1 base, and 8 bases lay between the germline ends. Germline V gene data show CDR1 as SEHNR and CDR2 as FQNEAQ (reference sequence). CDR3 DNA: TGTGCCAGCAGCTCCTCGGTTTCCTACGAGCAGTACTTC. This codes for CASSSSVSYEQYF.

This rearrangement joins TRBV6-1 to TRBJ2-2, with 9 bases identical to TRBD2. V shed 6 bases, J shed 7 bases, and the junction held 3 bases outside the gene matches. The germline V gene encodes CDR1 MNHNS and CDR2 SASEGT. The CDR3 contains 13 residues. The CDR3: CASSRTSDGELFF. CDR3 DNA sequence: TGTGCCAGCAGCAGGACTAGCGACGGGGAGCTGTTTTTT.

The chain combines TRBV28 with TRBJ1-2, with 7 bases that match TRBD1. CDR1 and CDR2 (germline): MDHEN, SYDVKM. With V trimmed by 5 bases and J by 4 bases, 13 bases remained unmatched. The CDR3 covers 16 residues. The CDR3 DNA reads as TGTGCCAGCAGTAGCCTTAGGGACAGTGGGATCTATGGCTACACCTTC. As protein: CASSSLRDSGIYGYTF.

This chain joins TRBV9 and TRBJ2-2; D perhaps matches TRBD2 (5 bases). V gave up 4 bases and J gave up 5 bases, with 15 bases separating them. CDR3 size: 15 residues. Germline CDR1 reads SGDLS; CDR2 reads YYNGEE. CDR3 region: CASSPPAGKTGELFF. DNA for the CDR3: TGTGCCAGCAGCCCTCCCGCGGGTAAGACCGGGGAGCTGTTTTTT.

The chain recombines TRBV28 with TRBJ1-2, with 7 bases identical to TRBD1. Germline CDR1 reads MDHEN; CDR2 reads SYDVKM. This CDR3 region has 15 residues. V was clipped by 2 bases and J by 4 bases; unmatched bases: 7. This chain's CDR3 is CASSLREGASYGYTF. CDR3 in DNA: TGTGCCAGCAGTTTACGGGAGGGGGCCAGCTATGGCTACACCTTC.

The CDR3 protein is CASSQDGLTQYF. As DNA, the CDR3 is TGTGCCAGCAGCCAAGATGGGTTAACCCAGTACTTC. The V call is TRBV14, the J call TRBJ2-5; D unresolved. Germline CDR1 and CDR2: SGHDN and FVKESK. This CDR3 contains 12 residues. Trimming cost V 0 bases and J 8 bases, with 7 bases left between them.

The chain combines TRBV15 with TRBJ2-2; 8 nucleotides match TRBD1. CDR1 is LNHNV and CDR2 is YYDKDF in the germline V gene (reference sequence). J gave up 3 bases and V 3 bases, and 3 bases lay outside the gene matches. The CDR3 totals 15 residues. The CDR3 region is CATSSQGADTGELFF. The CDR3 coding sequence is TGTGCCACCAGCAGCCAGGGGGCAGACACCGGGGAGCTGTTTTTT.

The rearrangement uses TRBV4-1 and TRBJ1-5; D is unclear. From germline, CDR1 is MGHRA and CDR2 YSYEKL. The CDR3 totals 15 residues. The V end lost 3 bases, the J end lost 0 bases, and 9 bases lay between the germline ends. This chain's CDR3 is CASSHYAGSNQPQHF. CDR3 sequence (DNA): TGCGCCAGCAGCCATTACGCCGGTAGCAATCAGCCCCAGCATTTT.

By its share, this clone is large. The CDR3 protein is CASRQGTGTGYEQYF. The CDR3, as DNA: TGTGCCAGCAGACAGGGGACGGGTACGGGGTACGAGCAGTACTTC. The chain couples TRBV13 to TRBJ2-7, with 7 bases matching TRBD1. Germline V gene lookup returns CDR1 PRHDT and CDR2 FYEKMQ (reference sequence). This CDR3 comprises 15 residues. The junction had 12 bases not matched to a gene; V was cut back by 6 bases and J by 4 bases.

V is TRBV5-6 and J is TRBJ1-1; tentatively, D is TRBD1 (5 bases). The CDR3 covers 12 residues. In germline, CDR1 is SGHDT, CDR2 YYEEEE. Trimming removed 1 base from V and 10 bases from J, with 11 bases in between. DNA for the CDR3: TGTGCCAGCAGCTTGTGGCCCGGGGGAGCTTTCTTT. This encodes CASSLWPGGAFF.

The CDR3 loop is CASSVGAGSYGYTF. The CDR3 DNA reads TGTGCCAGCAGCGTAGGGGCAGGGTCCTATGGCTACACCTTC. J is TRBJ1-2 and V is TRBV9; perhaps TRBD1 as D (5 bases). V was pared by 0 bases and J by 4 bases, with 10 bases between. This CDR3 is built from 14 residues. CDR1 is SGDLS, CDR2 YYNGEE, per germline.

J is TRBJ2-2 and V is TRBV9, with D perhaps assigned TRBD1 or TRBD2 (5 bases each). Deletions cut 0 bases from V and 1 base from J, with 13 bases between. Germline values: CDR1 SGDLS, CDR2 YYNGEE. The CDR3 loop spans 17 amino acids. This CDR3 is CASSVDPGAVNTGELFF. CDR3 bases: TGTGCCAGCAGCGTAGACCCCGGGGCAGTGAACACCGGGGAGCTGTTTTTT.

This clone occurred once. This chain connects TRBV7-2 to TRBJ2-1, with D maybe TRBD1 (5 bases). V lost 5 bases, J lost 0 bases, and 17 bases lay in between. Germline-derived CDR1 and CDR2 are SGHTA and FQGNSA. The CDR3 is 17 amino acids. The CDR3 region is CASSLNPRASSYNEQFF. For the CDR3, the DNA is TGTGCCAGCAGCCTCAACCCCAGGGCGAGCTCCTACAATGAGCAGTTCTTC.